These T cell receptor beta chains were read from a single sample in a study of blood T cell repertoires in COVID-19. Repertoires were generated with immunoSEQ multiplex PCR, while TCRdb's copy carries only in-frame clones and drops some. This sample yields hundreds of thousands of clones, of which 85% to 90% are seen a single time; 0.95% to 1.1% belongs to the top ten. Sequencing was performed on PBMCs or T cells enriched from blood (not recorded which). The receptors were gathered from a man between 18 and 29 years old who had recovered from COVID-19. Each CDR3 is given with its conserved first and last residue. A D gene is named only where the DNA matches it firmly. The size field is filled for only some rows; it gives once, few, many or a size class.

>TRBV2|TRBJ1-1|TRBD1|NA
CASAIRQGASEAFF
TGTGCCAGCGCTATCCGGCAGGGGGCCTCTGAAGCTTTCTTT
>TRBV27|TRBJ1-6|NA|NA
CASSFLNSPLHF
TGTGCCAGCAGTTTCCTTAATTCACCCCTCCACTTT
>TRBV19|TRBJ2-1|TRBD2|NA
CASSIEGGRAFEDEQFF
TGTGCCAGTAGTATTGAGGGCGGGAGGGCCTTTGAGGATGAGCAGTTCTTC
>TRBV29-1|TRBJ1-2|TRBD1|NA
CSVYTDREYGYTF
TGCAGCGTCTATACGGACAGGGAATATGGCTACACCTTC
>TRBV2|TRBJ1-2|NA|NA
CASTTNPVLLDSDYGYTF
TGTGCCAGCACTACAAACCCAGTCCTCCTAGACTCGGACTATGGCTACACCTTC
>TRBV5-8|TRBJ2-7|NA|NA
CASSLTAVGSYEQYF
TGTGCCAGCAGCTTGACGGCGGTTGGCTCCTACGAGCAGTACTTC
>TRBV5-1|TRBJ1-4|NA|NA
CASSLRGGPVATNEKLFF
TGCGCCAGCAGCCTCCGGGGAGGACCCGTTGCAACTAATGAAAAACTGTTTTTT
>TRBV6-1|TRBJ1-2|NA|many
CASSEGGQLKYGYTF
TGTGCCAGCAGTGAAGGGGGGCAGCTTAAATATGGCTACACCTTC
>TRBV21-1|TRBJ2-7|NA|NA
CASSGTGSYEQYF
TGTGCCAGTTCCGGGACAGGGTCCTACGAGCAGTACTTC
>TRBV2|TRBJ2-7|TRBD1|once
CASGSGTGPLYEQYF
TGTGCCAGCGGGAGTGGGACAGGGCCCCTCTACGAGCAGTACTTC
>TRBV2|TRBJ2-2|NA|NA
CANDRQTGELFF
TGTGCCAACGATCGACAGACCGGGGAGCTGTTTTTT
>TRBV9|TRBJ2-5|NA|NA
CASSPQLDTKETQYF
TGTGCCAGCAGCCCACAGCTGGACACAAAAGAGACCCAGTACTTC
>TRBV5-1|TRBJ2-3|TRBD1|NA
CASRYRDRGTDTQYF
TGCGCCAGCAGGTACCGGGACAGGGGCACAGATACGCAGTATTTT
>TRBV7-6|TRBJ2-7|TRBD1|NA
CASSLPTSTGTYEQYF
TGTGCCAGCAGCTTACCGACTTCGACAGGGACCTACGAGCAGTACTTC
>TRBV19|TRBJ2-2|NA|once
CATEGGEGGGELFF
TGTGCCACCGAGGGTGGTGAGGGAGGCGGGGAGCTGTTTTTT
>TRBV10-3|TRBJ2-1|NA|NA
CAIMGLDEQFF
TGTGCCATCATGGGCTTGGATGAGCAGTTCTTC
>TRBV6-5|TRBJ1-5|NA|NA
CASSTPRVGQPQHF
TGTGCCAGCAGTACCCCGAGGGTAGGTCAGCCCCAGCATTTT
>TRBV6-5|TRBJ2-7|TRBD2|once
CASRLAGGPHEQYF
TGTGCCAGCAGACTAGCGGGGGGGCCCCACGAGCAGTACTTC
>TRBV6-2/TRBV6-3|TRBJ2-7|TRBD2|NA
CASSSDSGRIREQYF
TGTGCCAGCAGTTCTGATAGCGGGAGGATCAGGGAGCAGTACTTC
>TRBV5-1|TRBJ2-3|TRBD1|NA
CASSPTGNPDTQYF
TGCGCCAGCAGCCCGACAGGGAACCCAGATACGCAGTATTTT
>TRBV5-1|TRBJ1-1|NA|NA
CASSLDSEAFF
TGCGCCAGCAGCTTGGACAGCGAAGCTTTCTTT
>TRBV29-1|TRBJ1-2|NA|NA
CSVEDPEGGSHGYTF
TGCAGCGTTGAAGATCCGGAGGGAGGGAGTCATGGCTACACCTTC
>TRBV3-1/TRBV3-2|TRBJ1-4|NA|NA
CASSQGESILEGKLFF
TGTGCCAGCAGCCAAGGAGAATCGATACTCGAGGGAAAACTGTTTTTT
>TRBV14|TRBJ1-2|NA|NA
CASSQESGRYYGYTF
TGTGCCAGCAGCCAAGAGTCAGGAAGGTACTATGGCTACACCTTC
>TRBV6-2/TRBV6-3|TRBJ2-7|TRBD1|NA
CASSSGTGLTEQYF
TGTGCCAGCAGTTCCGGGACAGGGCTTACGGAGCAGTACTTC
>TRBV10-1|TRBJ2-3|TRBD2|NA
CASSESTSGASTDTQYF
TGCGCCAGCAGTGAGTCGACTAGCGGGGCTAGCACAGATACGCAGTATTTT
>TRBV7-6|TRBJ1-4|TRBD1|NA
CASSLDRQGAEKLFF
TGTGCCAGCAGCTTAGATCGGCAGGGGGCTGAAAAACTGTTTTTT
>TRBV3-1/TRBV3-2|TRBJ1-2|TRBD1|NA
CASSQGDRGNYGYTF
TGTGCCAGCAGCCAAGGGGACAGGGGAAACTATGGCTACACCTTC
>TRBV9|TRBJ2-2|NA|NA
CASKTENTGELFF
TGTGCCAGCAAAACAGAGAACACCGGGGAGCTGTTTTTT
>TRBV2|TRBJ1-5|TRBD1|NA
CASSGDRGANQPQHF
TGTGCCAGCAGCGGCGACAGGGGGGCCAATCAGCCCCAGCATTTT
>TRBV11-2|TRBJ1-6|NA|NA
CASSGRGGNSPLHF
TGTGCCAGCAGCGGACGGGGTGGGAATTCACCCCTCCACTTT
>TRBV5-1|TRBJ2-7|NA|NA
CASKEDLYEQYF
TGCGCCAGCAAGGAGGATCTCTACGAGCAGTACTTC
>TRBV3-1/TRBV3-2|TRBJ2-1|TRBD1|NA
CASSQTGDEQFF
TGTGCCAGCAGCCAGACAGGGGATGAGCAGTTCTTC
>TRBV12-3/TRBV12-4|TRBJ2-5|NA|NA
CASGRETQYF
TGTGCCTCGGGGAGGGAGACCCAGTACTTC
>TRBV2|TRBJ1-2|TRBD1|NA
CASILLLTGDYGYTF
TGTGCCAGCATTCTCCTATTAACAGGGGACTATGGCTACACCTTC
>TRBV11-2|TRBJ1-2|TRBD1|NA
CASSAGVGGSSGYTF
TGTGCCAGCAGCGCCGGAGTAGGGGGCTCGAGTGGCTACACCTTC
>TRBV9|TRBJ2-2|TRBD1|NA
CASSLRQGSNTGELFF
TGTGCCAGCAGCTTACGACAGGGATCGAACACCGGGGAGCTGTTTTTT
>TRBV7-6|TRBJ2-5|NA|NA
CASSLKWQTQETQYF
TGTGCCAGCAGCTTAAAGTGGCAAACCCAAGAGACCCAGTACTTC
>TRBV12-2|TRBJ2-1|NA|few
CASRLGFLRRASYNEQFF
TGTGCAAGTCGCTTAGGGTTTTTGCGGCGGGCCTCCTACAATGAGCAGTTCTTC
>TRBV12-3/TRBV12-4|TRBJ1-2|NA|NA
CASSFGAYGYTF
TGTGCCAGCAGTTTCGGAGCCTATGGCTACACCTTC
>TRBV5-1|TRBJ1-6|TRBD1|NA
CASSSQGMDSPLHF
TGCGCCAGCAGCTCACAGGGGATGGATTCACCCCTCCACTTT
>TRBV11-2|TRBJ1-5|NA|once
CASSATTGSGQPQHF
TGTGCCAGCAGCGCTACAACAGGTTCGGGTCAGCCCCAGCATTTT
>TRBV4-1|TRBJ1-5|TRBD1|NA
CASSQGGQRNQPQHF
TGCGCCAGCAGCCAGGGGGGACAGCGCAATCAGCCCCAGCATTTT
>TRBV19|TRBJ2-3|TRBD1|once
CASSIEGRGNYDTQYF
TGTGCCAGTAGTATAGAGGGCAGGGGGAATTACGATACGCAGTATTTT
>TRBV19|TRBJ1-5|NA|NA
CASSTLAEGNQPQHF
TGTGCCAGTAGTACCCTGGCAGAGGGCAATCAGCCCCAGCATTTT
>TRBV5-5|TRBJ1-1|TRBD1|NA
CASSFGTGRTEAFF
TGTGCCAGCAGCTTTGGGACAGGACGAACTGAAGCTTTCTTT
>TRBV2|TRBJ1-1|NA|NA
CASSFRELNTEAFF
TGTGCCAGCAGTTTCCGAGAACTGAACACTGAAGCTTTCTTT
>TRBV6-5|TRBJ2-3|NA|NA
CASSYSVADSTDTQYF
TGTGCCAGCAGTTACTCCGTGGCAGACTCCACAGATACGCAGTATTTT
>TRBV4-1|TRBJ2-5|NA|NA
CASSQDAGETQYF
TGCGCCAGCAGCCAAGATGCGGGAGAGACCCAGTACTTC
>TRBV7-8|TRBJ1-1|NA|NA
CASSLGLGQLNTEAFF
TGTGCCAGCAGCTTAGGTCTGGGCCAGTTGAACACTGAAGCTTTCTTT
>TRBV7-3|TRBJ2-1|NA|NA
CASSLAGRYNEQFF
TGTGCCAGCAGCTTAGCGGGGAGATACAATGAGCAGTTCTTC
>TRBV11-3|TRBJ2-7|TRBD2|NA
CASIPSPGPSGSYEQYF
TGTGCCAGCATCCCCTCCCCCGGGCCTAGCGGTTCCTACGAGCAGTACTTC
>TRBV11-2|TRBJ1-6|TRBD1|NA
CASSLLDRGNSPLHF
TGTGCCAGCAGCCTTCTGGACAGGGGGAATTCACCCCTCCACTTT
>TRBV28|TRBJ1-5|NA|NA
CASSFPLGGQPQHF
TGTGCCAGCAGTTTTCCCCTTGGGGGGCAGCCCCAGCATTTT